This T cell receptor beta chain was observed in a study of cytomegalovirus exposure and HLA in healthy donors. Profiling relied on immunoSEQ multiplex PCR, and the TCRdb table lists in-frame clones only, not all of them. Of some 150,000 clones in the sample, around nine tenths were seen once. V dropped 3 bases and J dropped 6; count of bases not matched to a gene: 18. Per the germline V gene, CDR1 is SGHRS and CDR2 is YFSETQ. The CDR3 runs 21 residues. Sequenced material: PBMCs. The chain has TRBV5-1 and TRBJ2-1; 16 bases line up with TRBD2. The receptor was derived from a woman in her 30s in good health and CMV-seronegative. The CDR3 is CASSSQPPGLAGGRYTNEQFF. In nucleotides, the CDR3 is TGCGCCAGCAGCTCCCAACCTCCGGGACTAGCGGGGGGGCGGTACACCAATGAGCAGTTCTTC.